This T cell receptor (beta chain) was captured in a study of blood T cell repertoires in COVID-19. The CDR3 length is 15 residues. The V end was cut by 5 bases, the J end by 2 bases, with 13 bases between. Per germline, CDR1 SGHAT and CDR2 FQNNGV. Assay used: immunoSEQ multiplex PCR; TCRdb lists only in-frame clones, some missing. The table lists over 130,000 clones, roughly 88% of them singletons, with roughly 10% in the top ten. Sequencing input: peripheral blood. The rearrangement links TRBV11-2 to TRBJ2-1; maybe TRBD1 (6 bases). The clonotype comes from a man in his sixties with active or convalescent COVID-19. The DNA for the CDR3 is TGTGCCAGCAGCCAGGGGACAATCACCTACAATGAGCAGTTCTTC. Encoded protein: CASSQGTITYNEQFF.